These 24 T cell receptor beta chains were all obtained from the same sample, sequenced in a study of OX40 agonist ivuxolimab in advanced cancers. Assay: immunoSEQ multiplex PCR; the TCRdb copy retains only in-frame clones and omits some. The sample has tens of thousands of clones, more than 80% seen once. Specimen: CD4+ or CD8+ T cells sorted from blood, collected in a trial of the OX40 agonist ivuxolimab. The receptors derive from an adult with an advanced solid tumor such as melanoma, head and neck, liver or kidney cancer.

This chain joins TRBV18 and TRBJ2-7; 7 bases line up with TRBD1. The trim removed 0 bases at V and 4 bases at J, leaving 3 bases unmatched. Germline assignment: CDR1 KGHSH and CDR2 LQKENI. CDR3 length: 14 amino acids. CDR3 nucleotides: TGTGCCAGCTCACCACCGGGACAGCAATACGAGCAGTACTTC. As protein: CASSPPGQQYEQYF.

Only a few counts were recorded for this clone. The V and J genes are TRBV19 and TRBJ1-5, with 7 bases that match TRBD1. Germline V gives CDR1 LNHDA, CDR2 SQIVND (reference sequence). The J segment lost 1 base and the V segment lost 6 bases, leaving 6 bases of the junction unmatched. The CDR3 length is 15 residues. The CDR3 DNA follows: TGTGCCAGTAGAGCACGACAGGGAAGCAATCAGCCCCAGCATTTT. Amino acid sequence: CASRARQGSNQPQHF.

The genes are TRBV19 and TRBJ1-6; D unresolved. CDR3 length: 14 residues. Germline assignment: CDR1 LNHDA and CDR2 SQIVND (reference sequence). Trimming took off 4 bases at V and 8 bases at J, with 12 bases between the two ends. The CDR3 DNA follows: TGTGCCAGTAGTAGGCCCCCGTCGGATTCACCCCTCCACTTT. It translates to CASSRPPSDSPLHF. Full variable domain (rest looked up from reference TRBV19 and TRBJ1-6): DGGITQSPKYLFRKEGQNVTLSCEQNLNHDAMYWYRQDPGQGLRLIYYSQIVNDFQKGDIAEGYSVSREKKESFPLTVTSAQKNPTAFYLCASSRPPSDSPLHFGNGTRLTVT.

The chain combines TRBV5-1 with TRBJ1-1, with 8 bases fitting TRBD1. V dropped 5 bases and J dropped 5; count of bases not matched to a gene: 5. Germline assignment: CDR1 SGHRS and CDR2 YFSETQ. The CDR3 is made up of 13 amino acids. The CDR3 DNA is TGCGCCAGCAGATTGACAGGGGAAACTGAAGCTTTCTTT. It yields the protein CASRLTGETEAFF.

This clone was counted once. The rearrangement links TRBV7-2 to TRBJ1-3; tentative D call: TRBD1 (5 bases). CDR3 length: 15 amino acids. The V gene's germline CDR1 is SGHTA and CDR2 FQGNSA. The V and J ends lost 2 bases and 4 bases respectively, with 12 bases between them. CDR3 loop: CASSLLGVIGNTIYF. CDR3 DNA: TGTGCCAGCAGCTTATTAGGGGTAATAGGAAACACCATATATTTT.

The chain carries TRBV19 and TRBJ1-5, with D unclear. This CDR3 comprises 16 residues. V was pared by 6 bases and J by 0 bases, with 15 bases between. Germline CDR1 and CDR2: LNHDA and SQIVND (reference sequence). The CDR3 region is CASSKDGPYSNQPQHF. The DNA of the CDR3 is TGTGCCAGTAGCAAAGACGGACCCTATAGCAATCAGCCCCAGCATTTT.

This rearrangement joins TRBV29-1 to TRBJ1-2; the match to TRBD1 covers 7 bases. CDR1 SQVTM and CDR2 ANQGSEA come from the germline V gene. V shed 3 bases, J shed 8 bases, and the junction held 6 bases outside the gene matches. There are 12 residues in the CDR3. The CDR3 protein is CSVEWDSGGYTF. Here the CDR3 DNA reads TGCAGCGTTGAGTGGGACAGCGGAGGCTACACCTTC.

This chain joins TRBV30 and TRBJ2-5; maybe TRBD2 (6 bases). The germline V gene encodes CDR1 GTSNPN and CDR2 SVGIG (reference sequence). The CDR3 is 13 residues long. V dropped 4 bases and J dropped 1 base, with 10 bases sitting between them. The CDR3 protein is CAWTAGSQETQYF. For the CDR3, the DNA is TGTGCCTGGACGGCGGGGAGCCAAGAGACCCAGTACTTC. The full variable domain, in which reference TRBV30 and TRBJ2-5 provide the parts outside the CDR3, is SQTIHQWPATLVQPVGSPLSLECTVEGTSNPNLYWYRQAAGRGLQLLFYSVGIGQISSEVPQNLSASRPQDRQFILSSKKLLLSDSGFYLCAWTAGSQETQYFGPGTRLLVL.

J is TRBJ1-2 and V is TRBV5-1; 8 bases agree with TRBD1. This CDR3 comprises 15 residues. From germline, CDR1 is SGHRS and CDR2 YFSETQ. V shed 0 bases and J 3 bases; nucleotides not matched to a gene: 4. CDR3 protein: CASSLVQGVDYGYTF. The CDR3 region has the DNA TGCGCCAGCAGCTTGGTACAGGGGGTCGACTATGGCTACACCTTC.

The CDR3 here is CASSLVPAGGRRNEQFF. The CDR3 DNA sequence: TGCGCCAGCAGCTTGGTGCCAGCGGGAGGGCGTCGCAATGAGCAGTTCTTC. The J gene is TRBJ2-1, the V gene TRBV5-1; 10 bases map to TRBD2. The V segment lost 0 bases and the J segment 6 bases; nucleotides outside the gene matches: 9. CDR3 length: 17 residues. Per the germline V gene, CDR1 is SGHRS and CDR2 is YFSETQ.

The chain has TRBV6-4 and TRBJ2-7; no definite D call. This CDR3 comprises 13 residues. V lost 3 bases to trimming and J lost 1 base, with 7 bases between them. Germline-derived CDR1 and CDR2 are MRHNA and SNTAGT. CDR3 loop: CASSEGRSYEQYF. CDR3 in DNA: TGTGCCAGCAGTGAAGGCAGATCCTACGAGCAGTACTTC.

The chain recombines TRBV13 with TRBJ2-3; D is ambiguous. CDR1 is PRHDT, CDR2 FYEKMQ, per germline (reference sequence). The CDR3 totals 16 residues. V was trimmed by 5 bases and J by 7 bases, leaving 22 bases between them. CDR3 coding DNA: TGTGCCAGCAGCCCTCGACCTCTACACTTGGCAAATACGCAGTATTTT. Protein: CASSPRPLHLANTQYF.

V and J are TRBV27 and TRBJ2-3, with TRBD2 matching 10 bases. Germline V CDR1 and CDR2: MNHEY, SMNVEV (reference sequence). CDR3 length: 17 residues. The ends lost 5 bases at V and 5 bases at J; junction bases unmatched: 13. CDR3 residues: CASSPYPSGSYGDTQYF. The CDR3 DNA sequence: TGTGCCAGCAGTCCCTATCCTAGCGGGAGTTATGGAGATACGCAGTATTTT.

This chain connects TRBV15 to TRBJ2-7, with 8 positions matching TRBD1. Losses at the gene ends were 3 bases for V and 3 bases for J; bases not matched to a gene: 1. CDR3 length: 13 residues. From germline, CDR1 is LNHNV and CDR2 YYDKDF (reference sequence). The CDR3 here is CATSRDRDYEQYF. CDR3 nucleotide sequence: TGTGCCACCAGCAGGGACAGGGACTACGAGCAGTACTTC.

This clone was seen once. This chain uses TRBV4-1 with TRBJ2-2, with a tentative D call TRBD2 (5 bases). Trimming stripped 4 bases from V and 1 base from J, with 10 bases between. Germline assignment: CDR1 MGHRA and CDR2 YSYEKL. The CDR3 has 15 amino acids. CDR3 sequence reads: CASSLGRGNTGELFF. The DNA for the CDR3 is TGCGCCAGCAGCCTAGGACGGGGGAACACCGGGGAGCTGTTTTTT.

The V and J genes are TRBV7-9 and TRBJ1-1; D is unresolved. The CDR3 extends over 14 amino acids. Germline V gene lookup returns CDR1 SEHNR and CDR2 FQNEAQ (reference sequence). The V end was cut by 3 bases, the J end by 1 base, with 9 bases between. The CDR3 DNA follows: TGTGCCAGCAGCTTTTGGATGGAGAACACTGAAGCTTTCTTT. It yields the protein CASSFWMENTEAFF.

V and J are TRBV5-1 and TRBJ1-1; D remains ambiguous. The CDR3 consists of 15 residues. Germline-derived CDR1 and CDR2 are SGHRS and YFSETQ. V was pared by 0 bases and J by 1 base, with 10 bases between. The CDR3 region is CASSLVGDKNTEAFF. The CDR3 region has the DNA TGCGCCAGCAGCTTGGTTGGTGACAAGAACACTGAAGCTTTCTTT. Full variable domain (missing parts from reference TRBV5-1 and TRBJ1-1): KAGVTQTPRYLIKTRGQQVTLSCSPISGHRSVSWYQQTPGQGLQFLFEYFSETQRNKGNFPGRFSGRQFSNSRSEMNVSTLELGDSALYLCASSLVGDKNTEAFFGQGTRLTVV.

The chain carries TRBV29-1 and TRBJ2-2; 7 bases are a match to TRBD1. This CDR3 is 13 amino acids long. Germline assignment: CDR1 SQVTM and CDR2 ANQGSEA. Trimming cost V 5 bases and J 1 base; bases outside gene matches: 1. The CDR3, as DNA: TGCAGCGTTCGGACAGGGAACACCGGGGAGCTGTTTTTT. Translation gives CSVRTGNTGELFF.

This clone was found once. The chain uses TRBV2 and TRBJ2-1, with D uncertain. The CDR3 is 12 amino acids. Germline V CDR1 and CDR2: SNHLY, FYNNEI. V shed 2 bases and J shed 10 bases, with 9 bases lying between them. The CDR3 nucleotides read TGTGCCAGCAGTGAAAACGGTGGCGAGCAGTTCTTC. This encodes CASSENGGEQFF.

This clone was found once. The chain employs TRBV14 and TRBJ2-1, with 9 bases identical to TRBD1. Germline CDR1 reads SGHDN; CDR2 reads FVKESK. CDR3 length: 15 amino acids. Trimming took 1 base from V and 10 from J; bases not matched to a gene: 8. As DNA, the CDR3 is TGTGCCAGCAGCCAAGCCGGGACAGGGACATACGAGCAGTTCTTC. It encodes CASSQAGTGTYEQFF.

Here the CDR3 DNA reads TGTGCCAGCACCCAGGAGGCGGGAGGAAACACCATATATTTT. Its protein product is CASTQEAGGNTIYF. The gene calls are TRBV6-1 and TRBJ1-3, with no clear D. Trimming shortened V by 7 bases and J by 4 bases, and 14 bases separated the two germline ends. Germline CDR1 reads MNHNS; CDR2 reads SASEGT. This CDR3 is 14 amino acids long.

V and J are TRBV5-1 and TRBJ1-2, with TRBD1 identical over 10 bases. The CDR3 extends over 14 amino acids. Trimming at V came to 4 bases and at J to 12 bases, leaving 12 bases not matched to a gene. Per the germline V gene, CDR1 is SGHRS and CDR2 is YFSETQ. CDR3 coding DNA: TGCGCCAGCAGCCGCGACCCGGGACAGGGGTATGACACCTTC. Its protein product is CASSRDPGQGYDTF.

The chain couples TRBV28 to TRBJ1-2; D ambiguous. Germline V CDR1 and CDR2: MDHEN, SYDVKM. The V end was cut by 5 bases, the J end by 8 bases, with 21 bases between. The CDR3 extends over 15 amino acids. The CDR3 region is CASSPSQATVRGYTF. The DNA for the CDR3 is TGTGCCAGCAGTCCATCTCAGGCCACGGTACGCGGCTACACCTTC.

The rearrangement links TRBV30 to TRBJ1-2; D unresolved. Trimming stripped 5 bases from V and 4 bases from J, with 14 bases between. Per the germline V gene, CDR1 is GTSNPN and CDR2 is SVGIG (reference sequence). This CDR3 is 13 amino acids long. The CDR3 loop is CAWGRGEGYGYTF. The CDR3 DNA sequence: TGTGCCTGGGGACGGGGTGAGGGCTATGGCTACACCTTC.